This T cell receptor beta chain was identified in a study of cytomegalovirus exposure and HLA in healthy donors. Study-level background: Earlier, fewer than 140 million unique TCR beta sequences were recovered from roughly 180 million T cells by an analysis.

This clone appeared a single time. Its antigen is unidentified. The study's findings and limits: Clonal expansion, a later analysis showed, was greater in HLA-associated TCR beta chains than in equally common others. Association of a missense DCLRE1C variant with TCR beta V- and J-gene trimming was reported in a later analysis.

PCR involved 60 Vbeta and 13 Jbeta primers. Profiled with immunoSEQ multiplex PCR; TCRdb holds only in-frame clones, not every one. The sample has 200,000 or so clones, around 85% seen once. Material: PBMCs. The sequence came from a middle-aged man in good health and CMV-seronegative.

The CDR3 region is CASSESMQGNTEAFF. Written as DNA, the CDR3 is TGTGCCAGCAGTGAATCTATGCAGGGGAACACTGAAGCTTTCTTT. This sequence joins TRBV25-1 and TRBJ1-1; possible D gene TRBD1, 5 bases. Germline assignment: CDR1 MGHDK and CDR2 SYGVNS. The CDR3 length is 15 residues. V lost 1 base to trimming and J lost 1 base, with 10 bases between them.